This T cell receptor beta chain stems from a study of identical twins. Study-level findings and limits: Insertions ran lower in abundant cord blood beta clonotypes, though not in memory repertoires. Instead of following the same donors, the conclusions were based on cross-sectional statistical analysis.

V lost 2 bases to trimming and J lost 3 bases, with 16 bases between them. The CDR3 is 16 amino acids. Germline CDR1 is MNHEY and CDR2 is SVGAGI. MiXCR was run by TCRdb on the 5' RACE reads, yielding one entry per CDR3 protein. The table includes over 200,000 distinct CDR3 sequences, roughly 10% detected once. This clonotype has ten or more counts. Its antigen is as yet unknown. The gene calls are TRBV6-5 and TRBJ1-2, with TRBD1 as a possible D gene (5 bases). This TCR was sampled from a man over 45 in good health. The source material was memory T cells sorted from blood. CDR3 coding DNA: TGTGCCAGCAGTTACAGGGGACTCTCCGGACACTATGGCTACACCTTC. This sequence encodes CASSYRGLSGHYGYTF.